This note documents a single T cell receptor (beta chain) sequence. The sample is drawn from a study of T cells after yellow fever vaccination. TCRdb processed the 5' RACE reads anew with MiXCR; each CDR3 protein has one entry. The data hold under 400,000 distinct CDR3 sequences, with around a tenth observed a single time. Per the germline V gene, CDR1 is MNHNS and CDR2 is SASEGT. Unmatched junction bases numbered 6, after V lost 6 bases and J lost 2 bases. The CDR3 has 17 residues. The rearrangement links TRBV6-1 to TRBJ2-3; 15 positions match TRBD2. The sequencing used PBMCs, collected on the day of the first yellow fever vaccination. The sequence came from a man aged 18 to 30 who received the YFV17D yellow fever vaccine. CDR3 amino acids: CASRRTSGGAHTDTQYF. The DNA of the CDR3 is TGTGCCAGCAGGCGGACTAGCGGGGGGGCCCACACAGATACGCAGTATTTT.